The present T cell receptor (beta chain) was sequenced within a study of blood T cell repertoires in COVID-19. Study as a whole: T cells, B-cell-depleted T cells, or PBMCs supplied cDNA or gDNA.

Germline V gene sequence: CDR1 LGHNA, CDR2 YSLEER. The CDR3 contains 17 residues. The V end lost 0 bases, the J end lost 0 bases, and 13 bases lay between the germline ends. Methods used by the authors: Using reference gene primer amplification, nucleated cell counts were estimated. TCRdb's table, derived via immunoSEQ multiplex PCR, lists solely in-frame clones and lacks some. V, J and clone size are taken as reported in that table, and D and trimming were inferred from the DNA itself. In the table there are over 200,000 clones, 88% of which are singletons. The sequenced sample was peripheral blood. The source of this sequence is a human donor in a cohort sampled during active COVID-19. The chain employs TRBV4-3 and TRBJ2-3; D possibly corresponds to TRBD2 (5 bases). The CDR3 DNA reads as TGCGCCAGCAGCCAAGAGGACGCGACTACTAGCACAGATACGCAGTATTTT. It is translated as CASSQEDATTSTDTQYF.